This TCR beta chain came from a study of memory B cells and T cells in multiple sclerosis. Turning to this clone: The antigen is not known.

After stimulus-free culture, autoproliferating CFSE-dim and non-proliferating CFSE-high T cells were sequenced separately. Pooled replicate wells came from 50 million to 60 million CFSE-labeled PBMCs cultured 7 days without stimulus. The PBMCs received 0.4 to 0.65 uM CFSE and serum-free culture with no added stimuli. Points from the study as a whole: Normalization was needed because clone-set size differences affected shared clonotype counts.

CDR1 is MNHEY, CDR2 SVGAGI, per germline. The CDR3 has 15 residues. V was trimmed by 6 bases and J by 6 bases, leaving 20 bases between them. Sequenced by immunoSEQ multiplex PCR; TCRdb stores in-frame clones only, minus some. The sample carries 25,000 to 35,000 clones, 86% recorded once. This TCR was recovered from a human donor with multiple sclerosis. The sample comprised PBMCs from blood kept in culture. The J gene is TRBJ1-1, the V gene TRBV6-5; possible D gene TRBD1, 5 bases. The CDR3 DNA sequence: TGTGCCAGCAGCCAAAACGGGGGAGCATGGCCTGAAGCTTTCTTT. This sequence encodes CASSQNGGAWPEAFF.